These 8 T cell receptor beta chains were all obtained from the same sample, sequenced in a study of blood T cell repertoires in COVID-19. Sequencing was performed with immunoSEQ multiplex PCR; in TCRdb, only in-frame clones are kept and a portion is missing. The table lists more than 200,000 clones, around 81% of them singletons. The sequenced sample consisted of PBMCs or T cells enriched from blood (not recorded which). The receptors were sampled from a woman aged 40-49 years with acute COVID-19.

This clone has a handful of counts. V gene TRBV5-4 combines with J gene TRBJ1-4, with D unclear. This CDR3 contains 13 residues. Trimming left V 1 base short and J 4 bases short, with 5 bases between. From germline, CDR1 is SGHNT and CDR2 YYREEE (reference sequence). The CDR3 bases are TGTGCCAGCAGCTTGACTATTAATGAAAAACTGTTTTTT. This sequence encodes CASSLTINEKLFF.

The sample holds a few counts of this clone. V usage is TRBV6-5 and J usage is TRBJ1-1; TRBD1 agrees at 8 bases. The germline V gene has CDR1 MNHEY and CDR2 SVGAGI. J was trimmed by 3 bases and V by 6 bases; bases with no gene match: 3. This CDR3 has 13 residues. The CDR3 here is CASRDRAYTEAFF. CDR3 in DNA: TGTGCCAGCAGGGACAGGGCGTACACTGAAGCTTTCTTT.

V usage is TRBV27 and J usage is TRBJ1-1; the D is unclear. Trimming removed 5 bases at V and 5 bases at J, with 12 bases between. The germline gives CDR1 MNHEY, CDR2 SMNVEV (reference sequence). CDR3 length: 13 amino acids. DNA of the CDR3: TGTGCCAGCAGTCAAGTCTCGGGGACTGAAGCTTTCTTT. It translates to CASSQVSGTEAFF.

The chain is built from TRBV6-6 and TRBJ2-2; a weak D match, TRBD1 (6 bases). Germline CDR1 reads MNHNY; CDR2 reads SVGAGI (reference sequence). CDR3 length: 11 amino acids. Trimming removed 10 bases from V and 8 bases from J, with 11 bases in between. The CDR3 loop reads CATTGGGELFF. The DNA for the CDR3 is TGTGCCACGACAGGTGGGGGGGAGCTGTTTTTT.

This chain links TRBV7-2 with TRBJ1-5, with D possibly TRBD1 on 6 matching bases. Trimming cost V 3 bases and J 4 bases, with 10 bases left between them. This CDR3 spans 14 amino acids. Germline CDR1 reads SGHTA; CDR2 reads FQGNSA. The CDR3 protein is CASSLSQGNQPQHF. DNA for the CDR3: TGTGCCAGCAGCTTGAGCCAGGGGAATCAGCCCCAGCATTTT.

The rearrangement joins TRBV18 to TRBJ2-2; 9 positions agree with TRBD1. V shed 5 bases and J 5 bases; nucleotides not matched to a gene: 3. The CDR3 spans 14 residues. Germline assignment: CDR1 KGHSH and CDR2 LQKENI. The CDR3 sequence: CASSSGQGTGELFF. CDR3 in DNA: TGTGCCAGCTCATCGGGACAGGGAACCGGGGAGCTGTTTTTT.

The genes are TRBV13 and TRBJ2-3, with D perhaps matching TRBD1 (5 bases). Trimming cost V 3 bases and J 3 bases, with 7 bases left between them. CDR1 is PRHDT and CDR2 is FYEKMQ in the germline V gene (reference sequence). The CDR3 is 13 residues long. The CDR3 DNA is TGTGCCAGCAGCTTCAGGGAAACAGATACGCAGTATTTT. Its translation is CASSFRETDTQYF.

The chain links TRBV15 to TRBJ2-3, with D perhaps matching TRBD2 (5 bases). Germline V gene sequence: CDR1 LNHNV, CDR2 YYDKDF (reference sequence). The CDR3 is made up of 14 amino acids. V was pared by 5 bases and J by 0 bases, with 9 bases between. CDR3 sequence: CATSRRTSTDTQYF. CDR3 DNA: TGTGCCACCAGCCGTAGGACTAGCACAGATACGCAGTATTTT.